A single sample is the source of the 13 T cell receptor beta chains below, sequenced in a study of OX40 agonist ivuxolimab in advanced cancers. The data were produced by immunoSEQ multiplex PCR, yet TCRdb's version contains in-frame clones alone and is incomplete. This sample has about 40,000 clones, with approximately 80% found just once. The source material was CD4+ or CD8+ T cells sorted from blood, sampled in a trial of the OX40 agonist ivuxolimab. These receptor sequences come from an adult with an advanced solid tumor such as melanoma, head and neck, liver or kidney cancer.

J is TRBJ2-7 and V is TRBV19, with TRBD1 identical over 11 bases. The germline CDR1 and CDR2 sequences are LNHDA and SQIVND (reference sequence). The V and J ends lost 5 bases and 0 bases, in that order; junction bases with no gene match: 3. The CDR3 spans 15 residues. CDR3 bases: TGTGCCAGTAGTTCCGGGACAGGGGGCTCCTACGAGCAGTACTTC. Its protein is CASSSGTGGSYEQYF.

The chain is built from TRBV6-1 and TRBJ2-5; perhaps TRBD2 as D (5 bases). The CDR3 sequence is 13 residues long. V was trimmed by 3 bases and J by 3 bases, leaving 8 bases between them. Germline values: CDR1 MNHNS, CDR2 SASEGT. The CDR3 sequence is CASSDTRKETQYF. For the CDR3, the DNA is TGTGCCAGCAGTGACACTAGGAAAGAGACCCAGTACTTC.

V gene TRBV7-9 combines with J gene TRBJ2-1; the D gene could be TRBD1 or TRBD2 (5 bases each). The CDR3 covers 13 residues. Trimming shortened V by 1 base and J by 15 bases, and 16 bases separated the two germline ends. Germline V gene lookup returns CDR1 SEHNR and CDR2 FQNEAQ (reference sequence). This CDR3 is CASSLGSSRDRFF. Written as DNA, the CDR3 is TGTGCCAGCAGCTTAGGATCGAGCCGGGACCGGTTCTTC.

On this clone: Other DNA sequences in the sample encode the same CDR3. The chain uses TRBV5-6 and TRBJ1-1; D ambiguous. The CDR3 has 13 amino acids. V dropped 4 bases and J dropped 9 bases, with 16 bases sitting between them. CDR1 SGHDT and CDR2 YYEEEE come from the germline V gene. In DNA form, the CDR3 reads TGTGCCAGCAGCGGGAGACTGCTCCTAAAAGCTTTCTTT. Protein: CASSGRLLLKAFF.

The chain couples TRBV6-4 to TRBJ2-1; 15 positions match TRBD2. Looked up from germline, CDR1 is MRHNA and CDR2 is SNTAGT. Unmatched junction bases numbered 6, after V lost 9 bases and J lost 0 bases. The CDR3 is 17 amino acids. The DNA for the CDR3 is TGTGCCAGTGCCGGGACTAGCGGGAGGAGCTCCTACAATGAGCAGTTCTTC. Translation gives CASAGTSGRSSYNEQFF.

V usage is TRBV6-5 and J usage is TRBJ2-2; D is ambiguous. The V gene's germline CDR1 is MNHEY and CDR2 SVGAGI. Between the trimmed V and J ends, which lost 2 bases and 1 base, there was a span of 5 bases. CDR3 size: 14 residues. CDR3 sequence (DNA): TGTGCCAGCAGTTACGGCGAGAACACCGGGGAGCTGTTTTTT. Encoded protein: CASSYGENTGELFF.

The chain employs TRBV6-4 and TRBJ2-1; 11 bases match TRBD2. V dropped 8 bases and J dropped 8; count of bases not matched to a gene: 8. Germline loops: CDR1 MRHNA, CDR2 SNTAGT. The CDR3 contains 14 residues. CDR3 region: CASLLAGDRDEQFF. CDR3 coding DNA: TGTGCCAGCTTACTAGCGGGGGATCGGGATGAGCAGTTCTTC.

The J gene is TRBJ1-5, the V gene TRBV4-3; no reliable D call. This CDR3 has 11 amino acids. Germline CDR1 LGHNA, CDR2 YSLEER. V was shortened by 11 bases and J by 6 bases, with 11 bases between the two germline ends. This CDR3 is CAVGPGQPQHF. CDR3 sequence (DNA): TGCGCCGTAGGGCCGGGTCAGCCCCAGCATTTT.

The chain recombines TRBV5-5 with TRBJ1-6; no definite D call. V lost 3 bases to trimming and J lost 8 bases, with 12 bases between them. The V gene's germline CDR1 is SGHKS and CDR2 YYEKEE (reference sequence). The CDR3 is 14 residues long. The chain's CDR3 is CASSWEGWDSPLHF. CDR3 in DNA: TGTGCCAGCAGCTGGGAGGGCTGGGATTCACCCCTCCACTTT. Variable domain in full (rest from reference TRBV5-5 and TRBJ1-6): DAGVTQSPTHLIKTRGQQVTLRCSPISGHKSVSWYQQVLGQGPQFIFQYYEKEERGRGNFPDRFSARQFPNYSSELNVNALLLGDSALYLCASSWEGWDSPLHFGNGTRLTVT.

Only a few counts were recorded for this clone. This chain uses TRBV14 with TRBJ1-4; D is possibly TRBD1 (6 bases). Per the germline V gene, CDR1 is SGHDN and CDR2 is FVKESK. V lost 1 base to trimming and J lost 7 bases, with 10 bases between them. The CDR3 spans 14 residues. The CDR3 coding sequence is TGTGCCAGCAGCCAAGCAGGGGATGGTGAAAAACTGTTTTTT. It specifies CASSQAGDGEKLFF.

The rearrangement joins TRBV6-5 to TRBJ2-2; D uncertain. Germline loops: CDR1 MNHEY, CDR2 SVGAGI. V was cut by 6 bases and J by 5 bases, with 10 bases left in between. The CDR3 runs 13 residues. CDR3 bases: TGTGCCAGCAGGGGTTTGGAGACCGGGGAGCTGTTTTTT. As protein: CASRGLETGELFF.

This clone was found a few times. The J gene is TRBJ2-1, the V gene TRBV5-1; possibly TRBD1 for D (6 bases). The length of the CDR3 is 13 residues. V shed 4 bases and J shed 9 bases, with 14 bases lying between them. CDR1 and CDR2 from the germline V gene are SGHRS and YFSETQ. CDR3 residues: CASSPAGAGEQFF. The CDR3 nucleotides read TGCGCCAGCAGCCCAGCAGGGGCGGGTGAGCAGTTCTTC.

The chain is built from TRBV7-9 and TRBJ2-1; TRBD2 matches 10 bases. Germline values: CDR1 SEHNR, CDR2 FQNEAQ (reference sequence). CDR3 length: 17 residues. Trimming removed 0 bases from V and 4 bases from J; junction bases left unmatched: 6. The CDR3 region is CASSLARGTSAYNEQFF. CDR3 nucleotide sequence: TGTGCCAGCAGCTTAGCGCGAGGGACTAGCGCATACAATGAGCAGTTCTTC.